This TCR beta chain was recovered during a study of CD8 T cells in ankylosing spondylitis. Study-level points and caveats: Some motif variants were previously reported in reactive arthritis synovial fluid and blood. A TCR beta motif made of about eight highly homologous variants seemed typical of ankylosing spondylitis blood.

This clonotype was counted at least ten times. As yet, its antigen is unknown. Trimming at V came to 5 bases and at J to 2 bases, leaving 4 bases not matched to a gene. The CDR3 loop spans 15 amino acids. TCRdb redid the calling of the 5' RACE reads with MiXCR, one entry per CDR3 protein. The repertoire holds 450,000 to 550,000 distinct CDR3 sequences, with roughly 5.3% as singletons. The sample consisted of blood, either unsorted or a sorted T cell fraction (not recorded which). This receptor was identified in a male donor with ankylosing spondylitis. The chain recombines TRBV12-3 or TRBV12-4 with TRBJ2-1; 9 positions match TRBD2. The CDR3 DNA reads TGTGCCAGCAGTCCGATAGCGGGAGCCTACAATGAGCAGTTCTTC. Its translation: CASSPIAGAYNEQFF.